The source of this TCR beta chain is a study of T cell changes during pregnancy in multiple sclerosis. The table came from immunoSEQ multiplex PCR; TCRdb's copy has only in-frame clones and leaves some out. The sample has 60,000 to 80,000 clones; 80% to 90% are singletons. Trimming cost V 9 bases and J 3 bases, with 12 bases left between them. Looked up from germline, CDR1 is WNHNN and CDR2 is SYGVQD (reference sequence). This CDR3 spans 12 amino acids. This clonotype was sampled from a female donor with multiple sclerosis, enrolled in a pregnancy study. The rearrangement links TRBV10-1 to TRBJ2-7; a possible D gene is TRBD2 (6 bases). The sequences come from peripheral blood, collected before pregnancy. CDR3 sequence reads: CARAGRRYEQYF. As DNA, the CDR3 is TGCGCCAGGGCGGGGCGGCGCTACGAGCAGTACTTC.